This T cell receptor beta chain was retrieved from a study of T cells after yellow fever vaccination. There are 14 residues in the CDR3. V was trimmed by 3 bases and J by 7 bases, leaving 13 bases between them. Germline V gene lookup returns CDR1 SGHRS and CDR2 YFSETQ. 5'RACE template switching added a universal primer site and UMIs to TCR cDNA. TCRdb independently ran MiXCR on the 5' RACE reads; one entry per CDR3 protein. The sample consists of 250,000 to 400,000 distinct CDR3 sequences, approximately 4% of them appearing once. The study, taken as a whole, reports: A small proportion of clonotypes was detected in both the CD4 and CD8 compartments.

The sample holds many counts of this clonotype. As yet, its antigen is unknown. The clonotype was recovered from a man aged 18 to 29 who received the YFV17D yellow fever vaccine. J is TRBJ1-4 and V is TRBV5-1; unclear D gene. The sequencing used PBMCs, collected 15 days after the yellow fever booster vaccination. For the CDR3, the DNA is TGCGCCAGCAGCTGGGCCTGTTGCTCTGAAAAACTGTTTTTT. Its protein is CASSWACCSEKLFF. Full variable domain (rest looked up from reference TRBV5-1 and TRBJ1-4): KAGVTQTPRYLIKTRGQQVTLSCSPISGHRSVSWYQQTPGQGLQFLFEYFSETQRNKGNFPGRFSGRQFSNSRSEMNVSTLELGDSALYLCASSWACCSEKLFFGSGTQLSVL.